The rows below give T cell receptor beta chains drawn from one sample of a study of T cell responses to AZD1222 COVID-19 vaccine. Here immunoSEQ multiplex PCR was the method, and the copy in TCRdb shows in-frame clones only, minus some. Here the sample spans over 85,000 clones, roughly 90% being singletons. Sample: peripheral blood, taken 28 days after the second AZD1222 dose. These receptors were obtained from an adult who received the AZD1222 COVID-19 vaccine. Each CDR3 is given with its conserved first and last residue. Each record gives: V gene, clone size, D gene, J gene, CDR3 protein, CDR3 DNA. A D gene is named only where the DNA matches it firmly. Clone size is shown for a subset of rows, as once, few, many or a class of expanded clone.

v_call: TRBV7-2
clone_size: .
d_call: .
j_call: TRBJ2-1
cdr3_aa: CASSLAGASYNEQFF
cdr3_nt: TGTGCCAGCAGCTTAGCAGGGGCGTCCTACAATGAGCAGTTCTTC

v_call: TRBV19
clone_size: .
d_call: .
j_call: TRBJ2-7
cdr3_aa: CASSTRIQTYEQYF
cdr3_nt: TGTGCCAGTAGTACCAGGATACAGACCTACGAGCAGTACTTC

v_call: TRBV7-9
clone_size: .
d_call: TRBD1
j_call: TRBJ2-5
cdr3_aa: CASSLLQGAQETQYF
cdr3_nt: TGTGCCAGCAGCTTATTACAGGGGGCTCAAGAGACCCAGTACTTC

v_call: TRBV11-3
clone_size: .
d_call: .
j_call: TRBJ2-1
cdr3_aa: CASSLQGAYNEQFF
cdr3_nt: TGTGCCAGCAGCTTACAAGGTGCCTACAATGAGCAGTTCTTC

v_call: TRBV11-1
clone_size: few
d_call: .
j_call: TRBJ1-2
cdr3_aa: CASSYASTENYGYTF
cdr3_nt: TGTGCCAGCAGCTACGCGTCGACAGAAAACTATGGCTACACCTTC

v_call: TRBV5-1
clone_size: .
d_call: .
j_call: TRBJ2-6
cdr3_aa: CASETTSGANVLTF
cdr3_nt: TGCGCCAGCGAGACCACTTCTGGGGCCAACGTCCTGACTTTC

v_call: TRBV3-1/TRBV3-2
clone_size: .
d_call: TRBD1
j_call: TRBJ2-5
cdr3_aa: CASRRQGAETQYF
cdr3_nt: TGTGCCAGCAGACGACAGGGGGCTGAGACCCAGTACTTC

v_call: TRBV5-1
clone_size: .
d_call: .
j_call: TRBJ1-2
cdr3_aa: CASSPNSGANYGYTF
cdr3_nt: TGCGCCAGCAGCCCCAACTCAGGGGCTAACTATGGCTACACCTTC

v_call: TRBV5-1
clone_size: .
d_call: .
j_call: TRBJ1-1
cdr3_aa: CASSLEQNTEAFF
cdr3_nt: TGCGCCAGCAGCTTGGAACAGAACACTGAAGCTTTCTTT

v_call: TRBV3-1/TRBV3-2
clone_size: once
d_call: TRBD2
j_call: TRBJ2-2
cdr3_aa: CASSHTLAGYTGELFF
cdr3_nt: TGTGCCAGCAGCCATACACTAGCGGGATATACCGGGGAGCTGTTTTTT

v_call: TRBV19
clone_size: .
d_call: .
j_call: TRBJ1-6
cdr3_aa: CASSIDQEPGNSPLHF
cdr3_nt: TGTGCCAGTAGTATAGATCAAGAGCCGGGGAATTCACCCCTCCACTTT

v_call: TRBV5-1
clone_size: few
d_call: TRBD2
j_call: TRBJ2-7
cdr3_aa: CASSLEAGVRLEQYF
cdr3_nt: TGCGCCAGCAGCTTGGAGGCGGGAGTCCGTCTCGAGCAGTACTTC

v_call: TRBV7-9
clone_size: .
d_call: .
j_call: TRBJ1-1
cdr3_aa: CASSPIEGLNTEAFF
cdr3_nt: TGTGCCAGCAGCCCCATTGAGGGCCTAAACACTGAAGCTTTCTTT

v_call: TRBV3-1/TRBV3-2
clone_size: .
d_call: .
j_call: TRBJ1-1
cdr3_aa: CASSLLGLNTEAFF
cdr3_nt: TGTGCCAGCAGCCTGCTGGGCCTGAACACTGAAGCTTTCTTT

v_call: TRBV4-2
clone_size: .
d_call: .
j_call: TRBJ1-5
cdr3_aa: CASLDSNQPQHF
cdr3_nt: TGTGCCAGCCTAGATAGCAATCAGCCCCAGCATTTT

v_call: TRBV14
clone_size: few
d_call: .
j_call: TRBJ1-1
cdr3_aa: CASSQGKRGMNTEAFF
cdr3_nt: TGTGCCAGCAGCCAAGGTAAGAGAGGGATGAACACTGAAGCTTTCTTT

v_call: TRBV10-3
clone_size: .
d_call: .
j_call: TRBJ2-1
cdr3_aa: CAINPSGTYNEQFF
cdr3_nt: TGTGCCATCAACCCAAGCGGTACCTACAATGAGCAGTTCTTC